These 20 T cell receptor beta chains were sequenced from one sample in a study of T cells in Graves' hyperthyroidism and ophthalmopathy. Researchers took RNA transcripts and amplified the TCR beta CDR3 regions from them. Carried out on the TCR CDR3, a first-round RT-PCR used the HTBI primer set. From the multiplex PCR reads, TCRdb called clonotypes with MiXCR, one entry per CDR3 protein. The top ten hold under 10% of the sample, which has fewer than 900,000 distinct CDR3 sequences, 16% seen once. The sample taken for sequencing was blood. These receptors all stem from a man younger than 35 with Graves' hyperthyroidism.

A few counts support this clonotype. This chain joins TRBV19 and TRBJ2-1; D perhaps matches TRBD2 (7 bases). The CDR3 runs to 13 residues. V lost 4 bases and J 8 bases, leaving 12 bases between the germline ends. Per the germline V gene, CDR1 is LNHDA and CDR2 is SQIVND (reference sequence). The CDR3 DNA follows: TGTGCCAGTAGTAGGGGCGGGGGCGATGAGCAGTTCTTC. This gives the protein CASSRGGGDEQFF.

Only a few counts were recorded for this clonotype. The chain's CDR3 is CASRRSGANVLTF. CDR3 bases: TGTGCCAGCAGGCGCTCTGGGGCCAACGTCCTGACTTTC. V usage is TRBV2 and J usage is TRBJ2-6; no reliable D call. V lost 6 bases and J 0 bases, leaving 3 bases between the germline ends. The germline V gene encodes CDR1 SNHLY and CDR2 FYNNEI. The CDR3 length is 13 residues.

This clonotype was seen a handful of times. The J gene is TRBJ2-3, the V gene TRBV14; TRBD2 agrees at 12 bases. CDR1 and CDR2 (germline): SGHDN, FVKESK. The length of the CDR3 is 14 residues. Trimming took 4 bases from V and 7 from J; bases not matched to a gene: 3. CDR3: CASSPTSGSYTQYF. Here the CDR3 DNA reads TGTGCCAGCAGCCCGACTAGCGGGAGTTATACGCAGTATTTT. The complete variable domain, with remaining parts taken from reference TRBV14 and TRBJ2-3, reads EAGVTQFPSHSVIEKGQTVTLRCDPISGHDNLYWYRRVMGKEIKFLLHFVKESKQDESGMPNNRFLAERTGGTYSTLKVQPAELEDSGVYFCASSPTSGSYTQYFGPGTRLTVL.

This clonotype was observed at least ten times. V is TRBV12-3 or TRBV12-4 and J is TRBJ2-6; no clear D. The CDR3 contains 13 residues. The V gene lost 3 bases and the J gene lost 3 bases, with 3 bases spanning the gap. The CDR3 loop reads CASSFDGANVLTF. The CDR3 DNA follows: TGTGCCAGCAGTTTCGATGGGGCCAACGTCCTGACTTTC.

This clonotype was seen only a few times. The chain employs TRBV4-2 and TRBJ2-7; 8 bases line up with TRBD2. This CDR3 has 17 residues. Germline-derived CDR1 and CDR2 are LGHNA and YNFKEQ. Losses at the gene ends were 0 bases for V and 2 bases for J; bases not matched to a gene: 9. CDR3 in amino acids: CASSQESVVAGPYEQYF. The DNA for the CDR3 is TGTGCCAGCAGCCAAGAATCTGTGGTAGCGGGACCCTACGAGCAGTACTTC.

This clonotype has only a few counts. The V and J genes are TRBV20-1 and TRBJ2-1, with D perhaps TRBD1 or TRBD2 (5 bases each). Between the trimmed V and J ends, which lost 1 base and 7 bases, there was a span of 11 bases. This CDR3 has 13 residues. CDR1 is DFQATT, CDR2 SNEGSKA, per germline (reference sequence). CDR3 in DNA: TGCAGTGCTAGAGCGGAGTGGGGGAATGAGCAGTTCTTC. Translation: CSARAEWGNEQFF.

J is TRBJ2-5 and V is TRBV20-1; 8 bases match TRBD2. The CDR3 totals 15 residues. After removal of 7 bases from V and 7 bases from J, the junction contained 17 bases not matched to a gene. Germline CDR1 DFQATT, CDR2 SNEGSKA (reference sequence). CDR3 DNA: TGCAGTGAGATTCCTATTTCGGGACTAGTAGCGACCCAGTACTTC. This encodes CSEIPISGLVATQYF.

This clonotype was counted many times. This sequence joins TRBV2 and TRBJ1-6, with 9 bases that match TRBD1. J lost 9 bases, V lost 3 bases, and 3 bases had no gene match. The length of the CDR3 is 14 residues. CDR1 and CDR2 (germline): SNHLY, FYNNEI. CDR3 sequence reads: CASSELTGGSPLHF. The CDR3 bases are TGTGCCAGCAGTGAGCTGACAGGGGGTTCACCCCTCCACTTT.

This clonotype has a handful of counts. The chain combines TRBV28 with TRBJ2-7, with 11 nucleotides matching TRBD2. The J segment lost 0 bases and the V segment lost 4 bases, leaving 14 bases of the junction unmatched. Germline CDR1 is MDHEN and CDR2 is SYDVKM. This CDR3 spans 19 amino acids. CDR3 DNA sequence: TGTGCCAGCAGTTACCCCACGGGACTAGCGGTCCGGAGCTCCTACGAGCAGTACTTC. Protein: CASSYPTGLAVRSSYEQYF.

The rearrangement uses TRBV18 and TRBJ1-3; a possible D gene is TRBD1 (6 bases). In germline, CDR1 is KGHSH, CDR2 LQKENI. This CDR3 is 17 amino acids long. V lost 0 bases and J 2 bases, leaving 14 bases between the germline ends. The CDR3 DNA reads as TGTGCCAGCTCACCACCTGCAGGGGCGCAAACTGGAAACACCATATATTTT. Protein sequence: CASSPPAGAQTGNTIYF.

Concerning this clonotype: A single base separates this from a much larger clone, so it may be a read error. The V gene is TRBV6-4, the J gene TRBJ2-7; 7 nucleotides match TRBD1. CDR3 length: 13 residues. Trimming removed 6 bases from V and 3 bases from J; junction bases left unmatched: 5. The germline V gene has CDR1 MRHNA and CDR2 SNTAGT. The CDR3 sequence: CASSVSGGYEQYF. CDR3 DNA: TGTGCCAGCAGCGTTTCAGGGGGCTACGAGCAGTACTTC.

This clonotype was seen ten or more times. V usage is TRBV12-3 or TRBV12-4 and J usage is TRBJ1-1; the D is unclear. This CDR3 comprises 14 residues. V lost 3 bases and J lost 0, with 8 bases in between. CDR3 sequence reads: CASSLAGLNTEAFF. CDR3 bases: TGTGCCAGCAGTTTGGCGGGTTTGAACACTGAAGCTTTCTTT.

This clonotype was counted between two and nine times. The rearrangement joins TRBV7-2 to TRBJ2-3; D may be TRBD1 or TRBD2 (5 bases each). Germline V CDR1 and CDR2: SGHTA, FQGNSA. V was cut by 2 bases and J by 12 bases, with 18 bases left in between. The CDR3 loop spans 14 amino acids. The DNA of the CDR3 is TGTGCCAGCAGCTTATGGGGCGCCCCCGGGGACCAGTATTTT. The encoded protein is CASSLWGAPGDQYF.

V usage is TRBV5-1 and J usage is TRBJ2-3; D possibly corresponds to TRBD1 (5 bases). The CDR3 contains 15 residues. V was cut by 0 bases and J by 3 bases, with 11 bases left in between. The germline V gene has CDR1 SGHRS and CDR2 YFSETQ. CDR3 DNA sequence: TGCGCCAGCAGCTTGGAAAGGGGTCGAACAGATACGCAGTATTTT. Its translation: CASSLERGRTDTQYF.

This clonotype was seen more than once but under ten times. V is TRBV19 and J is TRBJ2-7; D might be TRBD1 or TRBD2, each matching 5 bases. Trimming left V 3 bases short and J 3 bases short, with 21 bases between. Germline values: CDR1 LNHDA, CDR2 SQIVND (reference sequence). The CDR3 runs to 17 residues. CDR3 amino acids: CASSITFLGDRDYEQYF. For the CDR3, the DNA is TGTGCCAGTAGTATCACCTTTTTGGGGGACCGGGACTACGAGCAGTACTTC. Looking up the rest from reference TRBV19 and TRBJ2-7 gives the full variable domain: DGGITQSPKYLFRKEGQNVTLSCEQNLNHDAMYWYRQDPGQGLRLIYYSQIVNDFQKGDIAEGYSVSREKKESFPLTVTSAQKNPTAFYLCASSITFLGDRDYEQYFGPGTRLTVT.

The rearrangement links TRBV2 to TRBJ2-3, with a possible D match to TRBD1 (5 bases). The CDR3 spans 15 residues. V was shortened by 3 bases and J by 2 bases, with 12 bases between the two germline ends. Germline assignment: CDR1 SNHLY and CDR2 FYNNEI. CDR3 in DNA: TGTGCCAGCAGTGATCCAGGGCTTCTCACAGATACGCAGTATTTT. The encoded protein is CASSDPGLLTDTQYF. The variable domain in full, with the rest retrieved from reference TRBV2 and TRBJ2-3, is EPEVTQTPSHQVTQMGQEVILRCVPISNHLYFYWYRQILGQKVEFLVSFYNNEISEKSEIFDDQFSVERPDGSNFTLKIRSTKLEDSAMYFCASSDPGLLTDTQYFGPGTRLTVL.

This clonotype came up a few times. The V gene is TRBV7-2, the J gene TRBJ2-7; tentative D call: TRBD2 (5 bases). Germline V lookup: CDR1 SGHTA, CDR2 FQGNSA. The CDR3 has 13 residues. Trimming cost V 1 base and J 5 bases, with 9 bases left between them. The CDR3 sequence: CASSLVTRDEQYF. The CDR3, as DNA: TGTGCCAGCAGCTTAGTCACGAGGGACGAGCAGTACTTC.

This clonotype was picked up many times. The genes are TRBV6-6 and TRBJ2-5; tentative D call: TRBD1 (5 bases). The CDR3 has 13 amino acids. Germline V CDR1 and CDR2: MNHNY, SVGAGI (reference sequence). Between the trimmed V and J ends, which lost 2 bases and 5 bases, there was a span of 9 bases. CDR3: CASSYRGGETQYF. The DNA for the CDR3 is TGTGCCAGCAGTTACAGGGGTGGGGAGACCCAGTACTTC.

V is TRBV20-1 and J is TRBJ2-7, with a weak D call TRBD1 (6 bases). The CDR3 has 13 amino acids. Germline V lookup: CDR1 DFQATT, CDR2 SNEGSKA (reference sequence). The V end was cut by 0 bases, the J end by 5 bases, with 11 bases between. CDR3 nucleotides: TGCAGTGCTAGAGATACAGGGTGGCACGAGCAGTACTTC. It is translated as CSARDTGWHEQYF.

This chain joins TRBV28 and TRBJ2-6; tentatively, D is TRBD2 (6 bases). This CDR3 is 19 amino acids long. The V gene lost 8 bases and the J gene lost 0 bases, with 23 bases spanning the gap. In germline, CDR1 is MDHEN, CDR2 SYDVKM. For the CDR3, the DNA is TGTGCCAGCTGCAGCAGGAGGGATCCGGCCTACTCTGGGGCCAACGTCCTGACTTTC. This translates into CASCSRRDPAYSGANVLTF. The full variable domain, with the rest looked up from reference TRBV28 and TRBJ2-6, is DVKVTQSSRYLVKRTGEKVFLECVQDMDHENMFWYRQDPGLGLRLIYFSYDVKMKEKGDIPEGYSVSREKKERFSLILESASTNQTSMYLCASCSRRDPAYSGANVLTFGAGSRLTVL.